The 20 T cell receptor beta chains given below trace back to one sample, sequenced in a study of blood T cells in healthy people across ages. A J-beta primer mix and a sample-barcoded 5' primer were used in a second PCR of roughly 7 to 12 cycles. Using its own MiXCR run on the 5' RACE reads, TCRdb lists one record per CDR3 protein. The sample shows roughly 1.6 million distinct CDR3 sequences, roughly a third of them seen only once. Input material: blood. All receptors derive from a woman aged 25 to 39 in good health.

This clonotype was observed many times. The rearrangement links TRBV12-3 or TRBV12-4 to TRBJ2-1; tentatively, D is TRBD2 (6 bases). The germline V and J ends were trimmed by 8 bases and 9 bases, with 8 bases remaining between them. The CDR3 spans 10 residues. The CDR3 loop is CASSAGEQFF. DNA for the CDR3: TGTGCCAGCTCAGCGGGTGAGCAGTTCTTC.

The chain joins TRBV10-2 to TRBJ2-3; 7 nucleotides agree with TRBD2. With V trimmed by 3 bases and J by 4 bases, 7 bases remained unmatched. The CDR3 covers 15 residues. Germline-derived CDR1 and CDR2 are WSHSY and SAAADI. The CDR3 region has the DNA TGCGCCAGCAGTGACGCGGGGGTGAAGGCAGATACGCAGTATTTT. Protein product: CASSDAGVKADTQYF.

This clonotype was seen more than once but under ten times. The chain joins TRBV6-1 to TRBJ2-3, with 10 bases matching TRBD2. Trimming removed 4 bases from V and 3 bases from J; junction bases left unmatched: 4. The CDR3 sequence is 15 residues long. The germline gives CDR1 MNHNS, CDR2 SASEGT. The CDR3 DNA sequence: TGTGCCAGCAGTGGGGGACTAGCGAGGACAGATACGCAGTATTTT. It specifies CASSGGLARTDTQYF.

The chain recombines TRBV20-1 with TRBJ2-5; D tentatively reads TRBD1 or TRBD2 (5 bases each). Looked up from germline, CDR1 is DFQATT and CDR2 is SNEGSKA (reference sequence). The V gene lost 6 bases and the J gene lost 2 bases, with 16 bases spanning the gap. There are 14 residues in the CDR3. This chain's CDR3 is CSAWWGSQQETQYF. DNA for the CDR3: TGCAGTGCCTGGTGGGGGAGTCAACAAGAGACCCAGTACTTC.

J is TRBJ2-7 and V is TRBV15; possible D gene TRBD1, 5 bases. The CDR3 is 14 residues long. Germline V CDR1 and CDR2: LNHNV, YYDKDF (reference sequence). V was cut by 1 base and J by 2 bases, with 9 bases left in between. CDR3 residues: CATSRVGAAYEQYF. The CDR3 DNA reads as TGTGCCACCAGCAGAGTTGGGGCCGCCTACGAGCAGTACTTC.

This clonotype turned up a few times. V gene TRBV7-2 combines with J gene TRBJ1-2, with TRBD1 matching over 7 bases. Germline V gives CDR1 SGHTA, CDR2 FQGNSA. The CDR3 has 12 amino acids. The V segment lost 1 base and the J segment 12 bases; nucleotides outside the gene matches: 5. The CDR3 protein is CASSLGDSADTF. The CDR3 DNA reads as TGTGCCAGCAGCTTAGGGGACAGCGCTGACACCTTC.

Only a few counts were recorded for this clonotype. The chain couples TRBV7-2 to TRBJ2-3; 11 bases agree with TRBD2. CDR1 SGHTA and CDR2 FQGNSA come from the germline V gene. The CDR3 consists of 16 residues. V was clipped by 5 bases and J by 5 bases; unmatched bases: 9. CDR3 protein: CASSRVLAGGEDTQYF. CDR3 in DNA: TGTGCCAGCAGCCGCGTCCTAGCGGGAGGCGAAGATACGCAGTATTTT.

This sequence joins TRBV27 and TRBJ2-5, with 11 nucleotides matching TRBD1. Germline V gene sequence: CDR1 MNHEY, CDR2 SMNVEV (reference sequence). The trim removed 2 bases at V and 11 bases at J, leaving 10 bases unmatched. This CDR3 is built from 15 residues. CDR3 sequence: CASSLNGQGAGEQYF. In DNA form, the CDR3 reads TGTGCCAGCAGTTTAAACGGACAGGGGGCGGGAGAGCAGTACTTC.

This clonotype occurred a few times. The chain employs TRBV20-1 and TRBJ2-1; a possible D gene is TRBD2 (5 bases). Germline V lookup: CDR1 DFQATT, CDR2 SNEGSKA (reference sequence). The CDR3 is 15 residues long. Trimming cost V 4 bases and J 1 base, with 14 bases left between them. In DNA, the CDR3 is TGCAGTGCTACCGAACCCCGGGGTTCCTACAATGAGCAGTTCTTC. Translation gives CSATEPRGSYNEQFF.

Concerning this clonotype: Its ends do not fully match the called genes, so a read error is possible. The CDR3 DNA sequence: TGTGCCAACAGCTTAGGGGCCCTCGACGAGACCCAGTACTTC. Amino acids: CANSLGALDETQYF. This chain links TRBV5-4 with TRBJ2-5; D is perhaps TRBD1 (5 bases). From germline, CDR1 is SGHNT and CDR2 YYREEE (reference sequence). CDR3 length: 14 amino acids.

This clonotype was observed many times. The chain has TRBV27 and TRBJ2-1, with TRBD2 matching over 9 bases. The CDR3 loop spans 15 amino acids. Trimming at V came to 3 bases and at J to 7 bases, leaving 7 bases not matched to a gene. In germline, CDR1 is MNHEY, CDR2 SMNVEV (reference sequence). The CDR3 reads CASSLVAGAGNEQFF. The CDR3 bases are TGTGCCAGCAGTTTGGTAGCGGGAGCGGGTAATGAGCAGTTCTTC.

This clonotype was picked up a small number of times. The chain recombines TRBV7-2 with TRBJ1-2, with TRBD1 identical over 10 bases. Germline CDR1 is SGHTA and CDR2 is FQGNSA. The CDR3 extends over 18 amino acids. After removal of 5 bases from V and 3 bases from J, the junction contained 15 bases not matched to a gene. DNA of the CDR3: TGTGCCAGCAGCCTCATGACCCCCGGGACAGGGGAATACTATGGCTACACCTTC. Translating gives CASSLMTPGTGEYYGYTF.

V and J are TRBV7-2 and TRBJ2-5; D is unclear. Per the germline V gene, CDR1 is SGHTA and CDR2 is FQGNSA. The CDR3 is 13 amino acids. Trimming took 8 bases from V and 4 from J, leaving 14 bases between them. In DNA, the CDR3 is TGTGCCAGCGATAGATACGGGCGAGAGACCCAGTACTTC. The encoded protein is CASDRYGRETQYF.

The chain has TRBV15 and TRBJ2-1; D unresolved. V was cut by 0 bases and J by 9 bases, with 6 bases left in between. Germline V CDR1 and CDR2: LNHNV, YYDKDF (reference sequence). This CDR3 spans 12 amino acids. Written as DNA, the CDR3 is TGTGCCACCAGCAGAGATACAGTTGAGCAGTTCTTC. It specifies CATSRDTVEQFF.

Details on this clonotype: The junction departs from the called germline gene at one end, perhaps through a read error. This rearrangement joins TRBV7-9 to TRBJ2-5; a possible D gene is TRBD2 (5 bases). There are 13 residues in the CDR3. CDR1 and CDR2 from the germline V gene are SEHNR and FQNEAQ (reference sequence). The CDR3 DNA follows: TGTGCCAGCATCTTACTAGTGCAAGAGACCCAGTACTTC. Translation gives CASILLVQETQYF.

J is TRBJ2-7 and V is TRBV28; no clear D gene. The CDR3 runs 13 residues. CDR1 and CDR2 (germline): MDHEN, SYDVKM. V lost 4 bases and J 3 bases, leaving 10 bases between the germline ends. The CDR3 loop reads CASSYGAGYEQYF. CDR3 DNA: TGTGCCAGCAGTTACGGCGCAGGCTACGAGCAGTACTTC.

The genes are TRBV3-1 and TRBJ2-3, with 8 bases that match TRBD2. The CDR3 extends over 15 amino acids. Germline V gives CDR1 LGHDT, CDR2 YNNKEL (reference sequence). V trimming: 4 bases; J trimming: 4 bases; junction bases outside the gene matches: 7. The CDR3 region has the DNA TGTGCCAGCAGCCCGGGAGGGCCTTGGGCAGATACGCAGTATTTT. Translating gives CASSPGGPWADTQYF.

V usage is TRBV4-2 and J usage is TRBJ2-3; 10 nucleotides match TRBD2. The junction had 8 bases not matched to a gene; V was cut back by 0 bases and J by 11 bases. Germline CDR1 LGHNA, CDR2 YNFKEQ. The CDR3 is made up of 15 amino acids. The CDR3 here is CASSQDKLAGNEQYF. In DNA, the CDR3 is TGTGCCAGCAGCCAAGATAAACTAGCGGGAAACGAGCAGTATTTT.

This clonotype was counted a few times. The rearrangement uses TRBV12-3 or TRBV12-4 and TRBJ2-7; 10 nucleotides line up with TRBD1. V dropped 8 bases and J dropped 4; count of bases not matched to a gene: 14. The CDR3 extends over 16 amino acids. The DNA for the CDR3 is TGTGCCAGCGGAGCTCATCCCGGGACAGGGGCGTACGAGCAGTACTTC. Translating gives CASGAHPGTGAYEQYF.

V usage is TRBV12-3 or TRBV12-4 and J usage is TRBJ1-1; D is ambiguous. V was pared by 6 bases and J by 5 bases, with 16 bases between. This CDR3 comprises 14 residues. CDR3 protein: CASSASLGWTEAFF. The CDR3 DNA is TGTGCCAGCAGCGCGAGCCTGGGGTGGACTGAAGCTTTCTTT.